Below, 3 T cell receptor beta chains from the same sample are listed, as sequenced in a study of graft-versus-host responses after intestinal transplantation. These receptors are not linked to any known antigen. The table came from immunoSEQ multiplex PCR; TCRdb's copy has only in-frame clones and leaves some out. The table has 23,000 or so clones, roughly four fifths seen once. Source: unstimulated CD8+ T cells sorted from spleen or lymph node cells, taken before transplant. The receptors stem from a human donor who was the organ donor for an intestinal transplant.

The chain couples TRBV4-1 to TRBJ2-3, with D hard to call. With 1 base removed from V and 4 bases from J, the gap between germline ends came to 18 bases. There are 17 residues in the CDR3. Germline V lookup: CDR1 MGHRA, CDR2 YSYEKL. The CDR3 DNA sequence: TGCGCCAGCAGCCAAGGAGGAAGGCCTATTGGCGCAGATACGCAGTATTTT. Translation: CASSQGGRPIGADTQYF.

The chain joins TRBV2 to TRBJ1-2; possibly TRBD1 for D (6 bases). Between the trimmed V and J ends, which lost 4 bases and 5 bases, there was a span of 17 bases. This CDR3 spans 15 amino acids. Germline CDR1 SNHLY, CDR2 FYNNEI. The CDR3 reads CASSGTGTRSYGYTF. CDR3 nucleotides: TGTGCCAGCAGTGGTACCGGGACAAGGAGTTATGGCTACACCTTC.

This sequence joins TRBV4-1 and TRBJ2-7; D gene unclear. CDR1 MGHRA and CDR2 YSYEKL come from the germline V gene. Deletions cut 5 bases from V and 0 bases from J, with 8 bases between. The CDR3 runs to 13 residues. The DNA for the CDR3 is TGCGCCAGCAGCGCCAGGTCCTCCTACGAGCAGTACTTC. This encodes CASSARSSYEQYF.